These 25 T cell receptor beta chains originate from one sample sequenced in a study of OX40 agonist ivuxolimab in advanced cancers. Here immunoSEQ multiplex PCR was the method, and the copy in TCRdb shows in-frame clones only, minus some. The sample includes approximately 44,000 clones, approximately 80% of them seen just once. The starting material was CD4+ or CD8+ T cells sorted from blood, obtained in a trial of the OX40 agonist ivuxolimab. These receptors were taken from an adult with an advanced solid tumor such as melanoma, head and neck, liver or kidney cancer.

The J gene is TRBJ1-6, the V gene TRBV6-5; the D is unclear. Germline values: CDR1 MNHEY, CDR2 SVGAGI. This CDR3 region has 14 residues. Trimming shortened V by 2 bases and J by 11 bases, and 13 bases separated the two germline ends. CDR3 protein: CASSYRTGQAPLHF. Written as DNA, the CDR3 is TGTGCCAGCAGTTACCGGACCGGTCAGGCACCCCTCCACTTT.

The rearrangement joins TRBV5-6 to TRBJ2-7; D unresolved. Germline V gene data show CDR1 as SGHDT and CDR2 as YYEEEE. CDR3 size: 12 residues. The ends were cut back, 0 bases at V and 4 bases at J, with 5 bases in the middle. CDR3 sequence: CASSLVGYEQYF. CDR3 sequence (DNA): TGTGCCAGCAGCTTGGTAGGTTACGAGCAGTACTTC.

The V call is TRBV4-1, the J call TRBJ2-2; D gene unclear. CDR3 length equals 15 residues. Between the trimmed V and J ends, which lost 0 bases and 6 bases, there was a span of 11 bases. Germline assignment: CDR1 MGHRA and CDR2 YSYEKL. DNA for the CDR3: TGCGCCAGCAGCCAAGACTGGAATGTCGCCGGGGAGCTGTTTTTT. Translation gives CASSQDWNVAGELFF.

CDR3 sequence: CASSPPGLAGVLAKNIQYF. In DNA, the CDR3 is TGTGCCAGCAGTCCACCGGGACTAGCGGGGGTACTAGCCAAAAACATTCAGTACTTC. This chain connects TRBV28 to TRBJ2-4; TRBD2 aligns across 14 bases. CDR1 is MDHEN, CDR2 SYDVKM, per germline. Unmatched junction bases numbered 9, after V lost 5 bases and J lost 0 bases. This CDR3 comprises 19 residues.

The V call is TRBV6-6, the J call TRBJ2-7; D gene ambiguous. Per germline, CDR1 MNHNY and CDR2 SVGAGI (reference sequence). The CDR3 totals 12 residues. V was cut by 7 bases and J by 1 base, with 8 bases left in between. The CDR3 nucleotides read TGTGCCAGCAAGGTTGGTTCCTACGAGCAGTACTTC. Its protein product is CASKVGSYEQYF.

The CDR3 DNA is TGTGCCATCGGTACTATTAGCGGGAGCAATGAGCAGTTCTTC. Its protein is CAIGTISGSNEQFF. The chain uses TRBV10-3 and TRBJ2-1; 9 positions match TRBD2. The CDR3 consists of 14 residues. Germline V CDR1 and CDR2: ENHRY, SYGVKD. After removal of 8 bases from V and 6 bases from J, the junction contained 8 bases not matched to a gene.

The chain has TRBV19 and TRBJ2-5; TRBD1 might be the D (6 bases). Trimming took off 5 bases at V and 2 bases at J, with 18 bases between the two ends. CDR1 is LNHDA and CDR2 is SQIVND in the germline V gene (reference sequence). The CDR3 runs 16 residues. The CDR3 bases are TGTGCCAGTAGTTATCTCCCAGGACAGAAACAAGAGACCCAGTACTTC. Encoded protein: CASSYLPGQKQETQYF.

The CDR3 DNA reads as TGTGCCAGCAGCCCCGGACAGGGGGCATATGGCTACACCTTC. This translates into CASSPGQGAYGYTF. The V call is TRBV11-1, the J call TRBJ1-2; 11 bases agree with TRBD1. Germline V gene data show CDR1 as SGHAT and CDR2 as FQDESV (reference sequence). The CDR3 runs 14 residues. J gave up 5 bases and V 5 bases, and 4 bases lay outside the gene matches.

This rearrangement joins TRBV28 to TRBJ2-1; unclear D gene. The CDR3 runs to 14 residues. Between the trimmed V and J ends, which lost 6 bases and 2 bases, there was a span of 11 bases. CDR1 and CDR2 from the germline V gene are MDHEN and SYDVKM. This CDR3 reads CASRPADPYNEQFF. In DNA, the CDR3 is TGTGCCAGCAGGCCGGCGGACCCCTACAATGAGCAGTTCTTC.

The chain couples TRBV23-1 to TRBJ2-7; 12 nucleotides align to TRBD2. TRBV23-1 is flagged as an ORF with uncertain function. Losses at the gene ends were 2 bases for V and 2 bases for J; bases not matched to a gene: 4. The CDR3 has 16 residues. CDR3 region: CASSQQGLAGTYEQYF. The CDR3 DNA follows: TGCGCCAGCAGTCAACAAGGACTAGCGGGGACCTACGAGCAGTACTTC.

The CDR3 DNA reads as TGTGCCAGCAAAACTAGCGGGACCTACAATGAGCAGTTCTTC. Its translation: CASKTSGTYNEQFF. The genes are TRBV27 and TRBJ2-1; 10 bases match TRBD2. The CDR3 has 14 amino acids. The V gene's germline CDR1 is MNHEY and CDR2 SMNVEV (reference sequence). The J segment lost 2 bases and the V segment lost 7 bases, leaving 2 bases of the junction unmatched.

This chain uses TRBV29-1 with TRBJ2-7, with D possibly matching TRBD2 (5 bases). V was shortened by 4 bases and J by 2 bases, with 15 bases between the two germline ends. Germline CDR1 SQVTM, CDR2 ANQGSEA. The CDR3 sequence is 14 residues long. CDR3 coding DNA: TGCAGCGTTGTTAGGACGGGGAGAACCTACGAGCAGTACTTC. This gives the protein CSVVRTGRTYEQYF.

The chain uses TRBV28 and TRBJ2-7; D is unclear. Germline V gene data show CDR1 as MDHEN and CDR2 as SYDVKM. V lost 1 base and J 2 bases, leaving 6 bases between the germline ends. The CDR3 has 13 residues. This CDR3 is CASSLSDPYEQYF. In DNA form, the CDR3 reads TGTGCCAGCAGTTTATCTGATCCCTACGAGCAGTACTTC.

The chain uses TRBV5-1 and TRBJ2-7, with D hard to call. The CDR3 covers 14 residues. CDR1 and CDR2 (germline): SGHRS, YFSETQ. Trimming pared 0 bases from V and 3 bases from J, leaving 10 bases between. The CDR3 region is CASSLDTTSYEQYF. CDR3 in DNA: TGCGCCAGCAGCTTGGATACCACCAGCTACGAGCAGTACTTC.

The V call is TRBV6-1, the J call TRBJ2-7; tentatively, D is TRBD1 or TRBD2 (5 bases each). V was cut by 4 bases and J by 2 bases, with 12 bases left in between. The germline CDR1 and CDR2 sequences are MNHNS and SASEGT. This CDR3 region has 14 residues. The CDR3 DNA reads TGTGCCAGCAGTGGGGGGATGGGGACCTACGAGCAGTACTTC. Its translation is CASSGGMGTYEQYF.

J is TRBJ2-2 and V is TRBV6-5; 9 bases map to TRBD1. Looked up from germline, CDR1 is MNHEY and CDR2 is SVGAGI. V shed 4 bases, J shed 3 bases, and the junction held 6 bases outside the gene matches. The CDR3 extends over 16 amino acids. The CDR3 sequence: CASSSFGTGYTGELFF. CDR3 DNA sequence: TGTGCCAGCAGTTCGTTCGGGACAGGGTACACCGGGGAGCTGTTTTTT.

V gene TRBV5-4 combines with J gene TRBJ1-1; D is unclear. Trimming pared 0 bases from V and 9 bases from J, leaving 6 bases between. The germline V gene has CDR1 SGHNT and CDR2 YYREEE (reference sequence). This CDR3 has 11 residues. CDR3 sequence reads: CASSLGSQAFF. In nucleotides, the CDR3 is TGTGCCAGCAGCTTGGGCAGCCAAGCTTTCTTT.

The chain has TRBV10-3 and TRBJ1-2; no clear D gene. The CDR3 totals 13 residues. CDR1 ENHRY and CDR2 SYGVKD come from the germline V gene. V was pared by 5 bases and J by 8 bases, with 15 bases between. This CDR3 is CAISPGEGGGYTF. In DNA, the CDR3 is TGTGCCATCAGTCCAGGAGAGGGTGGAGGCTACACCTTC.

The CDR3 nucleotides are TGTGCCAGCAGTTCGTTAGGTATGAGCTCCTACAATGAGCAGTTCTTC. This gives the protein CASSSLGMSSYNEQFF. The chain carries TRBV6-5 and TRBJ2-1; unclear D gene. The CDR3 spans 16 residues. V lost 4 bases and J lost 0, with 13 bases in between. Looked up from germline, CDR1 is MNHEY and CDR2 is SVGAGI.

This chain uses TRBV9 with TRBJ1-2; 11 nucleotides align to TRBD1. The CDR3 length is 16 residues. Trimming removed 4 bases from V and 1 base from J; junction bases left unmatched: 6. The V gene's germline CDR1 is SGDLS and CDR2 YYNGEE. CDR3 amino acids: CASSLGQGAINYGYTF. Here the CDR3 DNA reads TGTGCCAGCAGCCTAGGACAGGGGGCGATTAACTATGGCTACACCTTC.

The rearrangement joins TRBV9 to TRBJ1-1; no clear D. The CDR3 loop spans 15 amino acids. Trimming removed 1 base from V and 0 bases from J, with 10 bases in between. CDR1 is SGDLS and CDR2 is YYNGEE in the germline V gene. In DNA, the CDR3 is TGTGCCAGCAGCGTACATTACACAGTGAACACTGAAGCTTTCTTT. It translates to CASSVHYTVNTEAFF. The full variable domain, rest sourced from reference TRBV9 and TRBJ1-1, is DSGVTQTPKHLITATGQRVTLRCSPRSGDLSVYWYQQSLDQGLQFLIQYYNGEERAKGNILERFSAQQFPDLHSELNLSSLELGDSALYFCASSVHYTVNTEAFFGQGTRLTVV.

The J gene is TRBJ2-7, the V gene TRBV11-2; D is perhaps TRBD2 (5 bases). V gave up 1 base and J gave up 4 bases, with 11 bases separating them. CDR3 size: 14 residues. CDR1 SGHAT and CDR2 FQNNGV come from the germline V gene. CDR3 residues: CASSLGRGSYEQYF. CDR3 bases: TGTGCCAGCAGCTTAGGTCGGGGTTCATACGAGCAGTACTTC.

This clone was detected a few times. The V gene is TRBV9, the J gene TRBJ2-1, with TRBD1 identical over 8 bases. After removal of 0 bases from V and 9 bases from J, the junction contained 14 bases not matched to a gene. CDR3 length equals 17 residues. Germline assignment: CDR1 SGDLS and CDR2 YYNGEE. The CDR3, as DNA: TGTGCCAGCAGCGTAGCAGGTGGACAGGGTCCCTGGGGTGAGCAGTTCTTC. Translation: CASSVAGGQGPWGEQFF.

The genes are TRBV11-2 and TRBJ2-1; 12 positions match TRBD2. The CDR3 loop spans 17 amino acids. The V gene's germline CDR1 is SGHAT and CDR2 FQNNGV. Losses at the gene ends were 5 bases for V and 5 bases for J; bases not matched to a gene: 10. CDR3 in DNA: TGTGCCAGCAGCCCTGGGACTAGCGGGCGACCCCACAATGAGCAGTTCTTC. This translates into CASSPGTSGRPHNEQFF.

The chain employs TRBV23-1 and TRBJ2-5; D is unresolved. TRBV23-1 is recorded as an ORF, its role being uncertain. V was clipped by 2 bases and J by 2 bases, with 9 bases between them. The CDR3 has 14 residues. The CDR3 DNA reads TGCGCCAGCAGTCAACCGGACGCGCAAGAGACCCAGTACTTC. Encoded protein: CASSQPDAQETQYF.